This TCR beta chain is drawn from a study of shared clonotypes between healthy human individuals. Findings of the study overall: Compared with memory subsets, naive subsets generally had larger estimated richness.

Concerning this clone itself: Its matching antigen is unknown.

For sorted subsets, 150 to 200 ng DNA per replicate equaled about 30,000 T cell genomes. Data came from immunoSEQ multiplex PCR; TCRdb stores just in-frame clones and leaves some out. The table lists about 980,000 clones, about 80% of them singletons. Trimming at V came to 2 bases and at J to 3 bases, leaving 5 bases not matched to a gene. Germline CDR1 is MRHNA and CDR2 is SNTAGT. The CDR3 consists of 15 residues. The clonotype comes from a man aged 18 to 30 in good health. The sequenced sample was memory CD4+ T cells sorted from blood. Subset here: CD45RA-negative fraction. The chain couples TRBV6-4 to TRBJ2-3, with 7 positions matching TRBD1. The CDR3 DNA is TGTGCCAGCAGTGACAGAGGGGGCAGTACAGATACGCAGTATTTT. Translating gives CASSDRGGSTDTQYF.